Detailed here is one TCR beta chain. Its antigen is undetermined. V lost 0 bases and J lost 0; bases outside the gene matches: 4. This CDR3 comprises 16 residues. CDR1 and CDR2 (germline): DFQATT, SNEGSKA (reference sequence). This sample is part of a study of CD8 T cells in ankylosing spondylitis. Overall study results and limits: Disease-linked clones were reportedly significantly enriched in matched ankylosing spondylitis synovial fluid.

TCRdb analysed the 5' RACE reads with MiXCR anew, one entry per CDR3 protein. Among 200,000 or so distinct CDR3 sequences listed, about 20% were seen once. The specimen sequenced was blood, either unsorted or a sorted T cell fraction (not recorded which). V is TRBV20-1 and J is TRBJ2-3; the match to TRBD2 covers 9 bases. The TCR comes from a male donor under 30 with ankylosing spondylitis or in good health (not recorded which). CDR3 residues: CSARDRGRGSTDTQYF. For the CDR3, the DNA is TGCAGTGCTAGAGATCGCGGGAGGGGTAGCACAGATACGCAGTATTTT.